This TCR beta chain was sequenced during a study of cytomegalovirus exposure and HLA in healthy donors. The J segment lost 6 bases and the V segment lost 3 bases, leaving 5 bases of the junction unmatched. Germline lookup yields CDR1 MNHEY and CDR2 SVGAGI. The CDR3 has 14 amino acids. 13 Jbeta primers and 60 Vbeta primers were used for the PCR. Clones were sequenced by immunoSEQ multiplex PCR, and TCRdb holds only the in-frame ones, with some missing. The sample lists 150,000 to 200,000 clones, roughly 78% occurring once. In its sample, this clone was seen once. The sequence was collected from a woman aged 50 to 60 in good health and CMV-seropositive. The sequenced sample was PBMCs. This chain joins TRBV6-5 and TRBJ1-1, with 9 bases that match TRBD1. CDR3 DNA sequence: TGTGCCAGCAGTTATACGACAGGGGGTCCTGAAGCTTTCTTT. It translates to CASSYTTGGPEAFF.